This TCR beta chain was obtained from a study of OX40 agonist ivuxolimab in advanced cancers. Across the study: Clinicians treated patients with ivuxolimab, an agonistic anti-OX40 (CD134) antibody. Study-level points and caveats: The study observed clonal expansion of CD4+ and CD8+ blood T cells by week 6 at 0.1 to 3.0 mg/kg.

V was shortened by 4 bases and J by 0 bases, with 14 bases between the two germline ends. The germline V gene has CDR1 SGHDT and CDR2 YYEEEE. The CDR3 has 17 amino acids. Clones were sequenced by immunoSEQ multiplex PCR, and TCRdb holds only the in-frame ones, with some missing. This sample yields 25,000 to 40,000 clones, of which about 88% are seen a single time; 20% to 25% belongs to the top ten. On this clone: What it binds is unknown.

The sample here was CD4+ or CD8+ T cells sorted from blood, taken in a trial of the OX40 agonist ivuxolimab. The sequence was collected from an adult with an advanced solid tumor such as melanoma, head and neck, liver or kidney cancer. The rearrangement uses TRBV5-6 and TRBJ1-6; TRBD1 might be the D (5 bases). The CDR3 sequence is CASSGGDGYSYNSPLHF. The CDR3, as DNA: TGTGCCAGCAGCGGGGGGGACGGGTACTCCTATAATTCACCCCTCCACTTT. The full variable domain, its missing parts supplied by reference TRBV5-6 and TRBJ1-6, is DAGVTQSPTHLIKTRGQQVTLRCSPKSGHDTVSWYQQALGQGPQFIFQYYEEEERQRGNFPDRFSGHQFPNYSSELNVNALLLGDSALYLCASSGGDGYSYNSPLHFGNGTRLTVT.